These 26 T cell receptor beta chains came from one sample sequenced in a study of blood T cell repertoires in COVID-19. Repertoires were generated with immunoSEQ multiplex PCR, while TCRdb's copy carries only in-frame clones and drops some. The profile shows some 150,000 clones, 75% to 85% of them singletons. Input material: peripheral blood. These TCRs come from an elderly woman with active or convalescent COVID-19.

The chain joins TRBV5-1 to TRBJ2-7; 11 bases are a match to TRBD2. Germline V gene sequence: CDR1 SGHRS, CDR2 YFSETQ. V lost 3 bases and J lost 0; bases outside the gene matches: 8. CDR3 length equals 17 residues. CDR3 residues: CASSSALAGGGSYEQYF. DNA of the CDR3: TGCGCCAGCAGCTCGGCTCTAGCGGGGGGAGGCTCCTACGAGCAGTACTTC.

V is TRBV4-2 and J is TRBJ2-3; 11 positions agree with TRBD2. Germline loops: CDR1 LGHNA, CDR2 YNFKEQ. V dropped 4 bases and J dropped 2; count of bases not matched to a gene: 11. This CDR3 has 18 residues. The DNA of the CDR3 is TGTGCCAGCAGCCGAGGCTCCGGGACTAGCGGACTCACAGATACGCAGTATTTT. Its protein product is CASSRGSGTSGLTDTQYF.

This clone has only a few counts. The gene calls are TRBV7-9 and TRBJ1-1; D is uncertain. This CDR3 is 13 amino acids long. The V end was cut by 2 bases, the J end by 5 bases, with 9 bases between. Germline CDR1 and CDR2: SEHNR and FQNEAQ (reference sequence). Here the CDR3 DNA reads TGTGCCAGCAGCTTATCGATGAGGACTGAAGCTTTCTTT. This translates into CASSLSMRTEAFF.

CDR3 loop: CASSQGQRSGNTIYF. CDR3 nucleotide sequence: TGTGCCAGCAGCCAGGGACAGCGCTCTGGAAACACCATATATTTT. The chain has TRBV11-2 and TRBJ1-3; 7 nucleotides match TRBD1. The germline gives CDR1 SGHAT, CDR2 FQNNGV. CDR3 length equals 15 residues. V lost 5 bases and J lost 0; bases outside the gene matches: 4. The full variable domain, its missing parts supplied by reference TRBV11-2 and TRBJ1-3, is EAGVAQSPRYKIIEKRQSVAFWCNPISGHATLYWYQQILGQGPKLLIQFQNNGVVDDSQLPKDRFSAERLKGVDSTLKIQPAKLEDSAVYLCASSQGQRSGNTIYFGEGSWLTVV.

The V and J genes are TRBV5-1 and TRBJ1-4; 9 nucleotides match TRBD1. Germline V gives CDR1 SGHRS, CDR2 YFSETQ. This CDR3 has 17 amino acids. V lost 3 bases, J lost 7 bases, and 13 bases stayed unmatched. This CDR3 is CASSSENLQGAREKLFF. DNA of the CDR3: TGCGCCAGCAGCTCCGAAAACTTACAGGGGGCACGTGAAAAACTGTTTTTT.

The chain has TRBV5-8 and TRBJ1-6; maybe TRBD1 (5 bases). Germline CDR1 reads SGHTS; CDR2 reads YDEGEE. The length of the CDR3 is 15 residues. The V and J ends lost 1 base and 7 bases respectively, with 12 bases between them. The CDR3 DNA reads TGTGCCAGCAGCTTGCAGGGAACGGCAAATTCACCCCTCCACTTT. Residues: CASSLQGTANSPLHF.

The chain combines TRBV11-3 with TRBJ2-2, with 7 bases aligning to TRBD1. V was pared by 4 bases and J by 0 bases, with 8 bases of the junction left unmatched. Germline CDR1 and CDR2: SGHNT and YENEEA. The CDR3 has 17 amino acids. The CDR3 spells CASSSTTGLSNTGELFF. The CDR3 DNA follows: TGTGCCAGCAGCTCCACGACAGGGTTGTCGAACACCGGGGAGCTGTTTTTT.

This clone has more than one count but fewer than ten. This CDR3 is CASSFVTPREQYF. Here the CDR3 DNA reads TGTGCCAGCAGTTTTGTGACTCCGCGCGAGCAGTACTTC. The chain recombines TRBV12-3 or TRBV12-4 with TRBJ2-7, with no clear D. The CDR3 contains 13 residues. Deletions cut 3 bases from V and 6 bases from J, with 12 bases between.

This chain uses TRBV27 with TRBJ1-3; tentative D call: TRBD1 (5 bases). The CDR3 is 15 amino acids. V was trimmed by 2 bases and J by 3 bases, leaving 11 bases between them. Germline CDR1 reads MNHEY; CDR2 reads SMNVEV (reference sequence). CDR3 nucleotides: TGTGCCAGCAGTTTACGGCAGGGTGGTGGAAACACCATATATTTT. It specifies CASSLRQGGGNTIYF.

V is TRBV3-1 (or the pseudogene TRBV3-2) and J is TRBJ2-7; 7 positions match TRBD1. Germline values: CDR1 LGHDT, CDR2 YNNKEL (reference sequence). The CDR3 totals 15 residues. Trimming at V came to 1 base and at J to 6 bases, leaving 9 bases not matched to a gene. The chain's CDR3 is CASSQGAGGSREQYF. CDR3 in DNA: TGTGCCAGCAGCCAAGGTGCAGGGGGTTCGCGCGAGCAGTACTTC.

The CDR3, as DNA: TGTGCCAGCAGTTACTCGAGTGGTGAGGGAGACACCATATATTTT. Amino acid sequence: CASSYSSGEGDTIYF. This rearrangement joins TRBV6-5 to TRBJ1-3; D ambiguous. Germline CDR1 reads MNHEY; CDR2 reads SVGAGI. Trimming pared 0 bases from V and 8 bases from J, leaving 14 bases between. The length of the CDR3 is 15 residues.

The CDR3 DNA reads as TGTGCCAGCAGCCAAGGGAGGGGAGACGAGCAGTACTTC. It yields the protein CASSQGRGDEQYF. The chain is built from TRBV4-2 and TRBJ2-7, with TRBD2 as a possible D gene (6 bases). Trimming removed 1 base at V and 5 bases at J, with 9 bases between. CDR3 length: 13 residues. CDR1 is LGHNA, CDR2 YNFKEQ, per germline.

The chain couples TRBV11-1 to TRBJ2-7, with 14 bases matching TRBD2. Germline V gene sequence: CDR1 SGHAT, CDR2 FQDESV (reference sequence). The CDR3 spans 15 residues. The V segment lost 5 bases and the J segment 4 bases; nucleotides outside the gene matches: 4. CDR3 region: CASSPGTSGGYEQYF. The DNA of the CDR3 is TGTGCCAGCAGCCCGGGGACTAGCGGGGGTTACGAGCAGTACTTC.

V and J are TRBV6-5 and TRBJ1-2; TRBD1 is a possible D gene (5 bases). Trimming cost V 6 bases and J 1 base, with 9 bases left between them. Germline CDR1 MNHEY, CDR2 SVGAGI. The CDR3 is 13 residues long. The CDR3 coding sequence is TGTGCCAGCAGAACGACAGTTAACTATGGCTACACCTTC. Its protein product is CASRTTVNYGYTF.

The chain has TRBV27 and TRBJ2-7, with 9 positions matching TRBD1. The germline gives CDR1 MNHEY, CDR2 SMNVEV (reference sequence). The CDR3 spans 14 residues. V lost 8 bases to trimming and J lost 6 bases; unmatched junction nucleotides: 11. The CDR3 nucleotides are TGTGCCAGCCAGAGTCCGGGACAGGGTATCGAGCAGTACTTC. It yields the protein CASQSPGQGIEQYF.

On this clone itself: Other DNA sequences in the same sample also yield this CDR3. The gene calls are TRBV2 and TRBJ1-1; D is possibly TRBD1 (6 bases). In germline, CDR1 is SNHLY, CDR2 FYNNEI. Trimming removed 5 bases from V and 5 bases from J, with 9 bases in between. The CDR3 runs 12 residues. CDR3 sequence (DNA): TGTGCCAGCAGTCTACAGGGTACTGAAGCTTTCTTT. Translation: CASSLQGTEAFF.

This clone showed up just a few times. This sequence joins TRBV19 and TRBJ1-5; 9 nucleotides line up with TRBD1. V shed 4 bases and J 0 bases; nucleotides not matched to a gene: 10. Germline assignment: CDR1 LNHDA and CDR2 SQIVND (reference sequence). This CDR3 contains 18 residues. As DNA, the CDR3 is TGTGCCAGTAGTAGGGGCCCGGGACAGGGATATAGCAATCAGCCCCAGCATTTT. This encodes CASSRGPGQGYSNQPQHF.

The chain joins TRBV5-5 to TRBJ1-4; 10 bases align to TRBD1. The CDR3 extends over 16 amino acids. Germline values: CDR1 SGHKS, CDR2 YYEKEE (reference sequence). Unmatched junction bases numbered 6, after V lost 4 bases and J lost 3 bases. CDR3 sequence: CASSLGQGTPNEKLFF. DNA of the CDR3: TGTGCCAGCAGCCTGGGACAGGGGACGCCTAATGAAAAACTGTTTTTT.

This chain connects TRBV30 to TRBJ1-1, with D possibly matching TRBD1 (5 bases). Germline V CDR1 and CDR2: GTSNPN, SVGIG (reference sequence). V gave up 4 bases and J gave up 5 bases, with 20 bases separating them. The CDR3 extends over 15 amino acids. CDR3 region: CAWNSWGGKETEAFF. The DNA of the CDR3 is TGTGCCTGGAACTCCTGGGGGGGAAAGGAAACTGAAGCTTTCTTT.

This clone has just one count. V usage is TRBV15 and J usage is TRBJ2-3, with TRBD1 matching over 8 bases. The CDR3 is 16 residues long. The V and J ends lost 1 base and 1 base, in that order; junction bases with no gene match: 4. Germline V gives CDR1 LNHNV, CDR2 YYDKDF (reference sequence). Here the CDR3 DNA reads TGTGCCACCAGCAGAGTGACAGGGGCAGGCACAGATACGCAGTATTTT. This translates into CATSRVTGAGTDTQYF.

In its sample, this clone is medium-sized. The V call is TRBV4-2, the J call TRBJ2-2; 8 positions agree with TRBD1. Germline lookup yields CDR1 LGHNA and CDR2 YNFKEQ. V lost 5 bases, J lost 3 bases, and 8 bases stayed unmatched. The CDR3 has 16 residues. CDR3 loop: CASSELTGDYTGELFF. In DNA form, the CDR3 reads TGTGCCAGCAGCGAACTGACAGGGGACTACACCGGGGAGCTGTTTTTT.

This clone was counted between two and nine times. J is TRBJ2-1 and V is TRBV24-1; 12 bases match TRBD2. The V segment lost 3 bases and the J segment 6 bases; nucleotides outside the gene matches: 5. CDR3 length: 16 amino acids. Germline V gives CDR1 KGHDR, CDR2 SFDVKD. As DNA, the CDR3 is TGTGCCACCAGTGATCCCGCTAGCGGGGGGGCCAATGAGCAGTTCTTC. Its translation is CATSDPASGGANEQFF.

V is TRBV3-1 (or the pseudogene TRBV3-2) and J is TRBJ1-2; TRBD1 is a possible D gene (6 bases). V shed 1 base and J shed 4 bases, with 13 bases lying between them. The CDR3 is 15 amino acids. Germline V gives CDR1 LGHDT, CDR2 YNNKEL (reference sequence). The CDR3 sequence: CASSQGTASAYGYTF. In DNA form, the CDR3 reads TGTGCCAGCAGCCAAGGGACAGCCAGTGCCTATGGCTACACCTTC.

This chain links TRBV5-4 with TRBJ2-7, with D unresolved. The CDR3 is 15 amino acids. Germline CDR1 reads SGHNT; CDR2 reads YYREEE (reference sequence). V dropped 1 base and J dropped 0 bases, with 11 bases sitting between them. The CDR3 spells CASSLWSYYSYEQYF. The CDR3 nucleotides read TGTGCCAGCAGCTTGTGGTCCTACTACTCCTACGAGCAGTACTTC.

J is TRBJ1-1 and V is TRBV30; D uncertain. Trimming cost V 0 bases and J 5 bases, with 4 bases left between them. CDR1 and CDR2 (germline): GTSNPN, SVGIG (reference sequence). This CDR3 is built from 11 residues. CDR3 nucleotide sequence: TGTGCCTGGAGTGTACTAACTGAAGCTTTCTTT. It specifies CAWSVLTEAFF.

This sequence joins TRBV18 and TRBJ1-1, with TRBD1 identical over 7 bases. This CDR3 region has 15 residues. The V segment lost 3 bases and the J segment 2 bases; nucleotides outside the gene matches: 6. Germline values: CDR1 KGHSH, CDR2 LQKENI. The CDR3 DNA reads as TGTGCCAGCTCACCTCTAGGGACAGCAAACACTGAAGCTTTCTTT. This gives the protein CASSPLGTANTEAFF.